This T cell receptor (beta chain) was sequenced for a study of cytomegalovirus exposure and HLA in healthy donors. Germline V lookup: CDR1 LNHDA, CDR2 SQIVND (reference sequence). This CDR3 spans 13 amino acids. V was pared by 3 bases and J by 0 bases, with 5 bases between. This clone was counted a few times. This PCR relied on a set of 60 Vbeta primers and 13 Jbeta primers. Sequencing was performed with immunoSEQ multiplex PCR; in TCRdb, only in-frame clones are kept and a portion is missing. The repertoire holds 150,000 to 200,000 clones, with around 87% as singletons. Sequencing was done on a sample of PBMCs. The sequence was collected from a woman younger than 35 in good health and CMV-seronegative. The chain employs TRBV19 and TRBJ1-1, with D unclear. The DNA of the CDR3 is TGTGCCAGTAGTATTAGCCTGAACACTGAAGCTTTCTTT. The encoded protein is CASSISLNTEAFF.